These 24 T cell receptor beta chains originate from one sample sequenced in a study of CD8+CD57+ T cells in acquired aplastic anemia. Genomic DNA was employed as the template in profiling TCR beta VDJ and CDR3. TCRdb re-analysed the reads in MiXCR, keeping a single row per CDR3 protein. In the table there are 75,000 to 90,000 distinct CDR3 sequences, about 45% of which are singletons. Sequenced sample: sorted CD4+, CD8+, or CD8+CD57+ T cells (not recorded which) from PBMCs. These receptors came from a human donor in good health, serving as a control.

The table lists this clonotype with many counts. Given a much more abundant clone one base away, this may be a read error. Here the CDR3 DNA reads TGTGCCAGCAGTGATGACGGACAGGGCCTTGGCTACACCTTC. Translating gives CASSDDGQGLGYTF. The chain combines TRBV2 with TRBJ1-2; 8 bases fit TRBD1. CDR1 and CDR2 (germline): SNHLY, FYNNEI. The CDR3 loop spans 14 amino acids. V was clipped by 3 bases and J by 7 bases; unmatched bases: 7.

This clonotype occurred many times. The chain employs TRBV15 and TRBJ2-5; no firm D call. V was pared by 4 bases and J by 1 base, with 10 bases between. The CDR3 is 14 amino acids. Germline loops: CDR1 LNHNV, CDR2 YYDKDF (reference sequence). In nucleotides, the CDR3 is TGTGCCACCAGCAACCGGGTCTCCCAAGAGACCCAGTACTTC. This encodes CATSNRVSQETQYF. Looking up the rest from reference TRBV15 and TRBJ2-5 gives the full variable domain: DAMVIQNPRYQVTQFGKPVTLSCSQTLNHNVMYWYQQKSSQAPKLLFHYYDKDFNNEADTPDNFQSRRPNTSFCFLDIRSPGLGDTAMYLCATSNRVSQETQYFGPGTRLLVL.

The rearrangement uses TRBV15 and TRBJ2-4; possible D gene TRBD1, 6 bases. This CDR3 region has 17 residues. The germline CDR1 and CDR2 sequences are LNHNV and YYDKDF (reference sequence). Trimming removed 5 bases at V and 7 bases at J, with 24 bases between. The CDR3 spells CATSSHTQGFEVNIQYF. CDR3 in DNA: TGTGCCACCAGCTCGCACACACAGGGCTTTGAGGTGAACATTCAGTACTTC.

This chain's CDR3 is CASSSGGSTEAFF. CDR3 nucleotides: TGTGCCAGCAGCTCCGGGGGTAGCACTGAAGCTTTCTTT. The rearrangement joins TRBV11-3 to TRBJ1-1; TRBD1 is a possible D gene (5 bases). Germline loops: CDR1 SGHNT, CDR2 YENEEA. V was pared by 4 bases and J by 4 bases, with 10 bases between. CDR3 size: 13 residues.

Many counts were recorded for this clonotype. The V call is TRBV5-1, the J call TRBJ2-5; 13 bases agree with TRBD2. The CDR3 runs to 15 residues. Per germline, CDR1 SGHRS and CDR2 YFSETQ. After removal of 4 bases from V and 3 bases from J, the junction contained 3 bases not matched to a gene. CDR3 protein: CASSGGLAGEETQYF. The CDR3 DNA reads as TGCGCCAGCAGCGGCGGACTAGCGGGGGAAGAGACCCAGTACTTC. The full variable domain, with the rest looked up from reference TRBV5-1 and TRBJ2-5, is KAGVTQTPRYLIKTRGQQVTLSCSPISGHRSVSWYQQTPGQGLQFLFEYFSETQRNKGNFPGRFSGRQFSNSRSEMNVSTLELGDSALYLCASSGGLAGEETQYFGPGTRLLVL.

This clonotype has a single count. The chain combines TRBV19 with TRBJ2-1; D is unclear. The CDR3 sequence is 14 residues long. Germline CDR1 and CDR2: LNHDA and SQIVND (reference sequence). Trimming took 8 bases from V and 6 from J, leaving 17 bases between them. The CDR3 protein is CASCPNTRCNEQFF. The CDR3 nucleotides read TGTGCCAGTTGCCCGAACACTCGGTGCAATGAGCAGTTCTTC.

This clonotype was detected once. This chain links TRBV7-2 with TRBJ1-6; D gene ambiguous. The CDR3 is 14 amino acids. Germline CDR1 reads SGHTA; CDR2 reads FQGNSA. V lost 5 bases, J lost 8 bases, and 13 bases lay in between. CDR3 protein: CASSPRGGDSPLHF. CDR3 DNA sequence: TGTGCCAGCAGCCCTCGTGGAGGAGATTCACCCCTCCACTTT. Full variable domain (rest looked up from reference TRBV7-2 and TRBJ1-6): GAGVSQSPSNKVTEKGKDVELRCDPISGHTALYWYRQSLGQGLEFLIYFQGNSAPDKSGLPSDRFSAERTGGSVSTLTIQRTQQEDSAVYLCASSPRGGDSPLHFGNGTRLTVT.

This rearrangement joins TRBV2 to TRBJ1-1; D perhaps matches TRBD1 (5 bases). Trimming removed 6 bases at V and 3 bases at J, with 17 bases between. CDR1 is SNHLY, CDR2 FYNNEI, per germline. CDR3 length: 15 amino acids. The CDR3 coding sequence is TGTGCCAGCAGCTTAGAAAGAGGGGAGGACACTGAAGCTTTCTTT. It codes for CASSLERGEDTEAFF.

This chain uses TRBV19 with TRBJ1-5; D gene uncertain. This CDR3 is built from 11 residues. Germline V gene sequence: CDR1 LNHDA, CDR2 SQIVND (reference sequence). The germline V and J ends were trimmed by 5 bases and 7 bases, with 6 bases remaining between them. The CDR3 coding sequence is TGTGCCAGTAGTCCACGACAGCCCCAGCATTTT. Its translation is CASSPRQPQHF.

This clonotype was counted at least ten times. The genes are TRBV2 and TRBJ1-4; no reliable D call. Germline V CDR1 and CDR2: SNHLY, FYNNEI. V lost 6 bases to trimming and J lost 0 bases, with 8 bases between them. CDR3 length equals 14 residues. In nucleotides, the CDR3 is TGTGCCAGCAGAAGGATTGCAACTAATGAAAAACTGTTTTTT. Its translation: CASRRIATNEKLFF.

About this clonotype itself: A read error may explain this, as a much larger clone is one base away. V gene TRBV6-6 combines with J gene TRBJ2-5; D is uncertain. Germline V CDR1 and CDR2: MNHNY, SVGAGI (reference sequence). The CDR3 runs 13 residues. CDR3 sequence (DNA): TGTGCCATCAGTTACTCGAAGGTGGAGACCCAGTACTTC. Amino acids: CAISYSKVETQYF.

Here the CDR3 DNA reads TGCGCCAGCAGTGAGTCGACTTTCGGGCAGTACTTC. It codes for CASSESTFGQYF. The rearrangement links TRBV10-1 to TRBJ2-7, with D unresolved. Germline CDR1 WNHNN, CDR2 SYGVQD (reference sequence). Deletions cut 0 bases from V and 9 bases from J, with 9 bases between. This CDR3 spans 12 amino acids.

This clonotype was observed many times. The chain combines TRBV6-5 with TRBJ2-1, with a weak D call TRBD1 (5 bases). Looked up from germline, CDR1 is MNHEY and CDR2 is SVGAGI. Trimming stripped 1 base from V and 8 bases from J, with 12 bases between. This CDR3 is 14 amino acids long. CDR3 DNA sequence: TGTGCCAGCAGTTACTGGGCAGGGTCGGATGAGCAGTTCTTC. Amino acid sequence: CASSYWAGSDEQFF.

J is TRBJ2-1 and V is TRBV15; D unresolved. V lost 0 bases, J lost 10 bases, and 10 bases lay in between. The CDR3 has 13 amino acids. The germline V gene encodes CDR1 LNHNV and CDR2 YYDKDF (reference sequence). CDR3 nucleotides: TGTGCCACCAGCAGAGATGGGCAGCTAGAGCAGTTCTTC. Amino acid sequence: CATSRDGQLEQFF.

The genes are TRBV7-2 and TRBJ2-7; 9 positions match TRBD2. Germline CDR1 is SGHTA and CDR2 is FQGNSA. J was trimmed by 0 bases and V by 1 base; bases with no gene match: 1. CDR3 length equals 15 residues. The CDR3 region is CASSLGLADSYEQYF. The CDR3 region has the DNA TGTGCCAGCAGCTTAGGACTAGCGGACTCCTACGAGCAGTACTTC. The whole variable domain, remainder taken from reference TRBV7-2 and TRBJ2-7, is GAGVSQSPSNKVTEKGKDVELRCDPISGHTALYWYRQSLGQGLEFLIYFQGNSAPDKSGLPSDRFSAERTGGSVSTLTIQRTQQEDSAVYLCASSLGLADSYEQYFGPGTRLTVT.

The rearrangement uses TRBV10-2 and TRBJ2-3; no clear D gene. Germline CDR1 and CDR2: WSHSY and SAAADI. V gave up 4 bases and J gave up 4 bases, with 9 bases separating them. This CDR3 contains 13 residues. The CDR3 reads CASSVRFADTQYF. CDR3 coding DNA: TGCGCCAGCAGTGTTCGTTTTGCAGATACGCAGTATTTT.

The V and J genes are TRBV2 and TRBJ2-2; TRBD1 agrees at 8 bases. The CDR3 sequence is 15 residues long. Germline V lookup: CDR1 SNHLY, CDR2 FYNNEI. Germline trimming cut 6 bases from V and 5 bases from J; bases unmatched to any gene: 8. The CDR3 DNA is TGTGCCAGCAGACAGAGGACAGGGACGACCGGGGAGCTGTTTTTT. Translated: CASRQRTGTTGELFF.

V is TRBV20-1 and J is TRBJ2-1; D possibly corresponds to TRBD1 (6 bases). The V and J ends lost 6 bases and 5 bases respectively, with 20 bases between them. In germline, CDR1 is DFQATT, CDR2 SNEGSKA (reference sequence). CDR3 length equals 15 residues. CDR3 coding DNA: TGCAGTGCGGAATCGCCCCAGGGGTTCGACAATGAGCAGTTCTTC. Protein product: CSAESPQGFDNEQFF.

This clonotype was found many times. The chain has TRBV10-3 and TRBJ2-7, with TRBD1 matching over 9 bases. CDR3 length equals 14 residues. The ends lost 3 bases at V and 4 bases at J; junction bases unmatched: 4. Germline CDR1 and CDR2: ENHRY and SYGVKD. The DNA for the CDR3 is TGTGCCATCAGTGAAGGGGGACAGGGATACGAGCAGTACTTC. Encoded protein: CAISEGGQGYEQYF.

This clonotype was seen more than once but under ten times. V gene TRBV15 combines with J gene TRBJ2-7, with TRBD2 as a possible D gene (6 bases). The CDR3 loop spans 13 amino acids. V was pared by 4 bases and J by 7 bases, with 14 bases between. CDR1 is LNHNV and CDR2 is YYDKDF in the germline V gene (reference sequence). CDR3 DNA: TGTGCCACCAGCATTAGATGGGGGGAGGAGCAGTACTTC. Translation: CATSIRWGEEQYF.

The chain links TRBV15 to TRBJ2-6, with D hard to call. Germline CDR1 reads LNHNV; CDR2 reads YYDKDF (reference sequence). The germline V and J ends were trimmed by 8 bases and 1 base, with 6 bases remaining between them. CDR3 length: 13 residues. The CDR3, as DNA: TGTGCCACCGGGATATCTGGGGCCAACGTCCTGACTTTC. Amino acids: CATGISGANVLTF.

Worth noting for this clonotype: The junction departs from germline at one end; a sequencing error may be responsible. The chain employs TRBV10-3 and TRBJ1-4; D call uncertain. This CDR3 contains 14 residues. Germline values: CDR1 ENHRY, CDR2 SYGVKD. DNA for the CDR3: TGTGCCATCAGTGATACGGGGTTAAATGAGAAACTGTTTTTT. Its translation is CAISDTGLNEKLFF.

Many counts were recorded for this clonotype. The chain has TRBV11-3 and TRBJ2-7, with D unclear. Germline V gene sequence: CDR1 SGHNT, CDR2 YENEEA. V lost 0 bases to trimming and J lost 0 bases, with 6 bases between them. The CDR3 consists of 14 residues. DNA of the CDR3: TGTGCCAGCAGCTTAGATCCGGGCTCCTACGAGCAGTACTTC. Its protein product is CASSLDPGSYEQYF.

A few counts support this clonotype. This chain uses TRBV15 with TRBJ2-3, with 8 bases lining up with TRBD2. The CDR3 length is 15 residues. The ends lost 3 bases at V and 6 bases at J; junction bases unmatched: 8. Per the germline V gene, CDR1 is LNHNV and CDR2 is YYDKDF (reference sequence). The CDR3 bases are TGTGCCACCAGCAGTGGAGCGGGAGCGGGTGATACGCAGTATTTT. This gives the protein CATSSGAGAGDTQYF.